These 25 T cell receptor beta chains came from one sample sequenced in a study of cytomegalovirus exposure and HLA in healthy donors. Vbeta (60) and Jbeta (13) primers were used in the PCR. Repertoires were generated with immunoSEQ multiplex PCR, while TCRdb's copy carries only in-frame clones and drops some. The sample lists some 150,000 clones, roughly 82% occurring once. Sequenced material: PBMCs. These receptors were taken from a man between 25 and 39 years old in good health and CMV-seronegative.

This chain uses TRBV28 with TRBJ2-4; no firm D call. The CDR3 is 15 residues long. The V gene's germline CDR1 is MDHEN and CDR2 SYDVKM. Trimming stripped 3 bases from V and 12 bases from J, with 21 bases between. CDR3 loop: CASSFSAASQVSQYF. CDR3 sequence (DNA): TGTGCCAGCAGTTTCTCGGCCGCCTCCCAGGTCAGTCAGTACTTC.

This clone was found many times. In DNA, the CDR3 is TGTGCCTGTACGGAGGAGGGACGTCTTTCCTCGGGCTATGGCTACACCTTC. It specifies CACTEEGRLSSGYGYTF. The chain couples TRBV30 to TRBJ1-2; D is perhaps TRBD1 (5 bases). The CDR3 contains 17 residues. Germline CDR1 reads GTSNPN; CDR2 reads SVGIG (reference sequence). V was shortened by 6 bases and J by 4 bases, with 27 bases between the two germline ends. Full variable domain (rest looked up from reference TRBV30 and TRBJ1-2): SQTIHQWPATLVQPVGSPLSLECTVEGTSNPNLYWYRQAAGRGLQLLFYSVGIGQISSEVPQNLSASRPQDRQFILSSKKLLLSDSGFYLCACTEEGRLSSGYGYTFGSGTRLTVV.

This rearrangement joins TRBV6-5 to TRBJ2-5; weak D call: TRBD1 (6 bases). V was shortened by 9 bases and J by 5 bases, with 13 bases between the two germline ends. The CDR3 is 12 amino acids. Germline-derived CDR1 and CDR2 are MNHEY and SVGAGI. CDR3 loop: CASGGRGETQYF. In DNA, the CDR3 is TGTGCCAGTGGAGGCAGGGGCGAGACCCAGTACTTC.

The V gene is TRBV10-1, the J gene TRBJ2-7; tentatively, D is TRBD2 (5 bases). The CDR3 has 13 amino acids. The V gene lost 2 bases and the J gene lost 5 bases, with 10 bases spanning the gap. Germline V lookup: CDR1 WNHNN, CDR2 SYGVQD (reference sequence). CDR3 sequence reads: CASSERTEDEQYF. The CDR3 nucleotides read TGCGCCAGCAGTGAGAGAACGGAGGACGAGCAGTACTTC.

The V and J genes are TRBV30 and TRBJ1-6, with 8 bases fitting TRBD1. The CDR3 totals 14 residues. From germline, CDR1 is GTSNPN and CDR2 SVGIG (reference sequence). V was pared by 1 base and J by 9 bases, with 5 bases of the junction left unmatched. The CDR3 region is CAWSADRGVSPLHF. As DNA, the CDR3 is TGTGCCTGGAGTGCTGACAGGGGTGTTTCACCCCTCCACTTT.

CDR3 nucleotides: TGTGCCAGCAGTGTTTTGGACAGGGCCCTTTCCTACGAGCAGTACTTC. It specifies CASSVLDRALSYEQYF. This chain connects TRBV6-1 to TRBJ2-5; 8 bases are shared with TRBD1. The J call may be incorrect, as the DNA end agrees better with TRBJ2-7. From germline, CDR1 is MNHNS and CDR2 SASEGT. The CDR3 covers 16 residues.

The chain joins TRBV6-6 to TRBJ1-5; 7 nucleotides match TRBD1. CDR3 size: 15 residues. The junction had 4 bases not matched to a gene; V was cut back by 5 bases and J by 0 bases. The germline CDR1 and CDR2 sequences are MNHNY and SVGAGI (reference sequence). CDR3: CASSPGQSSNQPQHF. The CDR3, as DNA: TGTGCCAGCAGTCCGGGACAGTCTAGCAATCAGCCCCAGCATTTT.

The CDR3 reads CASSYGGTVNNEQFF. CDR3 nucleotides: TGTGCCAGCAGTTATGGAGGGACAGTCAACAATGAGCAGTTCTTC. This chain uses TRBV6-5 with TRBJ2-1; D is possibly TRBD1 (7 bases). This CDR3 region has 15 residues. V was shortened by 3 bases and J by 5 bases, with 14 bases between the two germline ends. Germline V gives CDR1 MNHEY, CDR2 SVGAGI.

For this clone: Relative to the germline gene, one junction end is altered; a read error may explain this. The chain employs TRBV19 and TRBJ2-6, with TRBD1 as a possible D gene (5 bases). The CDR3 sequence is 15 residues long. CDR1 and CDR2 from the germline V gene are LNHDA and SQIVND (reference sequence). The CDR3 coding sequence is TGTGCCAGTAGTAATCCCGTTTCTGGGGCCAACGGCCTGACTTTC. Protein sequence: CASSNPVSGANGLTF.

The gene calls are TRBV5-1 and TRBJ2-3; 13 bases match TRBD2. This CDR3 comprises 17 residues. V shed 2 bases and J 6 bases; nucleotides not matched to a gene: 9. Germline CDR1 and CDR2: SGHRS and YFSETQ. CDR3 residues: CASSFGLAGEASDTQYF. As DNA, the CDR3 is TGCGCCAGCAGCTTTGGACTAGCGGGAGAGGCGAGCGATACGCAGTATTTT.

V is TRBV5-6 and J is TRBJ1-2; the D gene is possibly TRBD1 (5 bases). The germline V gene has CDR1 SGHDT and CDR2 YYEEEE. Trimming pared 0 bases from V and 2 bases from J, leaving 5 bases between. The CDR3 loop spans 13 amino acids. CDR3 in DNA: TGTGCCAGCAGCTTGGCAGGGAACTATGGCTACACCTTC. The encoded protein is CASSLAGNYGYTF.

CDR3 nucleotides: TGTGCCAGCAGCCCTCTTTCTGGGGCCAACGTCCTGACTTTC. Its translation: CASSPLSGANVLTF. The chain combines TRBV27 with TRBJ2-6; no clear D gene. From germline, CDR1 is MNHEY and CDR2 SMNVEV (reference sequence). With 6 bases removed from V and 1 base from J, the gap between germline ends came to 7 bases. The CDR3 extends over 14 amino acids.

The chain is built from TRBV7-2 and TRBJ1-5; TRBD1 aligns across 9 bases. V was pared by 5 bases and J by 7 bases, with 15 bases of the junction left unmatched. Per the germline V gene, CDR1 is SGHTA and CDR2 is FQGNSA. This CDR3 is built from 17 residues. DNA for the CDR3: TGTGCCAGCAGCCCCGGGCCGTACAGGGGGCTAAGGCAGCCCCAGCATTTT. Amino acids: CASSPGPYRGLRQPQHF.

The chain recombines TRBV2 with TRBJ2-5; 7 bases map to TRBD1. After removal of 9 bases from V and 2 bases from J, the junction contained 3 bases not matched to a gene. Germline-derived CDR1 and CDR2 are SNHLY and FYNNEI. This CDR3 spans 12 amino acids. The CDR3 region has the DNA TGTGCCAGTCACAGGGGACAAGAGACCCAGTACTTC. Its translation is CASHRGQETQYF.

This clone was seen a single time. V and J are TRBV19 and TRBJ2-1; tentatively, D is TRBD2 (6 bases). Looked up from germline, CDR1 is LNHDA and CDR2 is SQIVND (reference sequence). This CDR3 is built from 12 residues. V lost 6 bases to trimming and J lost 7 bases, with 10 bases between them. CDR3 nucleotide sequence: TGTGCCAGTAGCGGGAGTTGGAATGAGCAGTTCTTC. Amino acids: CASSGSWNEQFF.

The chain carries TRBV28 and TRBJ2-3; D is perhaps TRBD2 (5 bases). Germline V gives CDR1 MDHEN, CDR2 SYDVKM. The CDR3 covers 15 residues. Trimming took off 4 bases at V and 2 bases at J, with 13 bases between the two ends. The CDR3 DNA reads TGTGCCAGCAGTTCAGCGTGGGAGAACACAGATACGCAGTATTTT. It translates to CASSSAWENTDTQYF.

DNA of the CDR3: TGTGCCAGCTCACCACCGGGACAGAGCTACACCTTC. Translated, it gives CASSPPGQSYTF. The rearrangement uses TRBV18 and TRBJ1-2; 7 bases are a match to TRBD1. This CDR3 has 12 residues. Trimming at V came to 0 bases and at J to 9 bases, leaving 1 base not matched to a gene. The V gene's germline CDR1 is KGHSH and CDR2 LQKENI.

The chain links TRBV18 to TRBJ2-3; 10 bases agree with TRBD2. CDR1 and CDR2 (germline): KGHSH, LQKENI. The CDR3 sequence is 18 residues long. Unmatched junction bases numbered 15, after V lost 3 bases and J lost 6 bases. The CDR3 DNA reads TGTGCCAGCTCACCCGAACCGGGACTAGCGCCAGACGAGGATACGCAGTATTTT. Its translation is CASSPEPGLAPDEDTQYF.

The chain employs TRBV6-5 and TRBJ2-2; 9 bases are a match to TRBD1. The CDR3 contains 14 residues. Germline assignment: CDR1 MNHEY and CDR2 SVGAGI. V shed 5 bases and J 3 bases; nucleotides not matched to a gene: 1. Here the CDR3 DNA reads TGTGCCAGCAGTCGGACAGGGGACACCGGGGAGCTGTTTTTT. It yields the protein CASSRTGDTGELFF.

The rearrangement links TRBV6-5 to TRBJ1-1; D possibly corresponds to TRBD1 (5 bases). The ends were cut back, 6 bases at V and 5 bases at J, with 19 bases in the middle. The CDR3 contains 15 residues. The V gene's germline CDR1 is MNHEY and CDR2 SVGAGI. The CDR3 DNA reads TGTGCCAGCAGCCCTCGGGGGGGAGCCTTGACTGAAGCTTTCTTT. Amino acid sequence: CASSPRGGALTEAFF.

This clone was detected only a few times. This chain connects TRBV18 to TRBJ1-5; tentative D call: TRBD1 (5 bases). The CDR3 length is 16 residues. The V and J ends lost 5 bases and 0 bases respectively, with 14 bases between them. Germline values: CDR1 KGHSH, CDR2 LQKENI. The chain's CDR3 is CASSSEDRYSNQPQHF. The CDR3 coding sequence is TGTGCCAGCTCATCCGAAGACAGATATAGCAATCAGCCCCAGCATTTT.

This sequence joins TRBV5-4 and TRBJ2-3, with a weak D call TRBD2 (5 bases). The germline V and J ends were trimmed by 4 bases and 0 bases, with 18 bases remaining between them. Germline CDR1 SGHNT, CDR2 YYREEE (reference sequence). This CDR3 has 17 residues. The DNA of the CDR3 is TGTGCCAGCAGCCCACCCCCAAGCGGATCTAGCACAGATACGCAGTATTTT. It encodes CASSPPPSGSSTDTQYF. Variable domain in full (rest from reference TRBV5-4 and TRBJ2-3): ETGVTQSPTHLIKTRGQQVTLRCSSQSGHNTVSWYQQALGQGPQFIFQYYREEENGRGNFPPRFSGLQFPNYSSELNVNALELDDSALYLCASSPPPSGSSTDTQYFGPGTRLTVL.

The chain combines TRBV9 with TRBJ2-3; tentative D call: TRBD2 (6 bases). CDR3 length equals 15 residues. Germline CDR1 is SGDLS and CDR2 is YYNGEE. V was trimmed by 3 bases and J by 2 bases, leaving 13 bases between them. CDR3 loop: CASSAGLLNTDTQYF. CDR3 in DNA: TGTGCCAGCAGCGCGGGACTGCTCAACACAGATACGCAGTATTTT.

As for this clone: Other DNA sequences in the sample encode the same CDR3. The chain uses TRBV6-6 and TRBJ2-7; 7 nucleotides line up with TRBD1. V trimming: 5 bases; J trimming: 3 bases; junction bases outside the gene matches: 4. The CDR3 sequence is 13 residues long. CDR1 is MNHNY and CDR2 is SVGAGI in the germline V gene (reference sequence). CDR3 in amino acids: CASSRGQYYEQYF. In DNA, the CDR3 is TGTGCCAGCAGTCGGGGACAGTACTACGAGCAGTACTTC.

This CDR3 is CASSSEGSGNTIYF. CDR3 sequence (DNA): TGCGCCAGCAGCTCGGAGGGGTCTGGAAACACCATATATTTT. The chain is built from TRBV5-1 and TRBJ1-3; maybe TRBD1 (5 bases). Trimming stripped 3 bases from V and 1 base from J, with 8 bases between. Per the germline V gene, CDR1 is SGHRS and CDR2 is YFSETQ. CDR3 length: 14 amino acids.